The next 4 T cell receptor beta chains were all read from a single sample in a study of blood T cell repertoires in COVID-19. Clones were read by immunoSEQ multiplex PCR, and TCRdb kept only the in-frame ones, dropping some. This sample has approximately 200,000 clones; roughly 94% occur once, and the top ten carry around 0.8%. Sequenced material: peripheral blood. The origin of the receptors is a man younger than 40 with COVID-19, enrolled during active disease.

The chain uses TRBV18 and TRBJ2-7; a weak D match, TRBD1 (6 bases). CDR1 is KGHSH and CDR2 is LQKENI in the germline V gene. V was clipped by 8 bases and J by 0 bases, with 8 bases between them. The CDR3 sequence is 12 residues long. The CDR3 region has the DNA TGTGCCAGCCTAGGGGGCTCCTACGAGCAGTACTTC. Translated, it gives CASLGGSYEQYF.

This clone showed up just once. The chain employs TRBV3-1 (or the pseudogene TRBV3-2) and TRBJ2-5; 8 bases are a match to TRBD2. Germline V gene sequence: CDR1 LGHDT, CDR2 YNNKEL (reference sequence). The CDR3 has 14 residues. The J segment lost 4 bases and the V segment lost 0 bases, leaving 1 base of the junction unmatched. CDR3 nucleotides: TGTGCCAGCAGCCAAGACCTAGCGGGAGAGACCCAGTACTTC. Residues: CASSQDLAGETQYF.

The genes are TRBV6-1 and TRBJ1-5; no reliable D call. CDR1 MNHNS and CDR2 SASEGT come from the germline V gene. This CDR3 comprises 15 residues. Trimming stripped 2 bases from V and 6 bases from J, with 14 bases between. CDR3 region: CASSERVGSAQPQHF. The CDR3 DNA reads TGTGCCAGCAGTGAACGGGTCGGGTCTGCTCAGCCCCAGCATTTT.

This rearrangement joins TRBV27 to TRBJ2-3, with TRBD2 matching 8 bases. Germline V gives CDR1 MNHEY, CDR2 SMNVEV (reference sequence). Losses at the gene ends were 6 bases for V and 5 bases for J; bases not matched to a gene: 13. The CDR3 totals 16 residues. DNA for the CDR3: TGTGCCAGCAGCATACTAGCGGTTGGAACTTTAGATACGCAGTATTTT. Its protein is CASSILAVGTLDTQYF.